What follows are 26 T cell receptor beta chains derived from one specimen sequenced in a study of shared clonotypes between healthy human individuals. The protocol was immunoSEQ multiplex PCR, while the TCRdb copy is restricted to in-frame clones and leaves out a portion. Among roughly 2 million clones listed, roughly 96% were seen once. Source material: naive CD4+ T cells sorted from blood. Subset reported: CD45RA+ positively selected. All receptors come from a man between 18 and 35 years old in good health.

The V call is TRBV28, the J call TRBJ2-7; D possibly corresponds to TRBD2 (6 bases). This CDR3 is 15 amino acids long. V shed 5 bases and J shed 4 bases, with 18 bases lying between them. Germline CDR1 reads MDHEN; CDR2 reads SYDVKM. The CDR3 DNA follows: TGTGCCAGCAGTCCCCGTCAACTAGCTGCGTACGAGCAGTACTTC. Encoded protein: CASSPRQLAAYEQYF. Looking up the rest from reference TRBV28 and TRBJ2-7 gives the full variable domain: DVKVTQSSRYLVKRTGEKVFLECVQDMDHENMFWYRQDPGLGLRLIYFSYDVKMKEKGDIPEGYSVSREKKERFSLILESASTNQTSMYLCASSPRQLAAYEQYFGPGTRLTVT.

The chain uses TRBV5-1 and TRBJ1-6; TRBD1 agrees at 7 bases. Germline values: CDR1 SGHRS, CDR2 YFSETQ. The CDR3 spans 15 residues. J gave up 7 bases and V 0 bases, and 4 bases lay outside the gene matches. The CDR3 region has the DNA TGCGCCAGCAGCTTGGACAGGGGATGGAATTCACCCCTCCACTTT. Protein sequence: CASSLDRGWNSPLHF.

Of note for this clone: One end of the junction is discordant with germline, which a read error may explain. The V call is TRBV7-2, the J call TRBJ2-4, with 12 bases identical to TRBD2. The CDR3 runs to 17 residues. CDR1 and CDR2 from the germline V gene are SGHTA and FQGNSA. CDR3 nucleotide sequence: TGTGCCAGCAGCTTAGCGCCTAGCGGGGGGGCCACAAACATTCAGTACTTC. This encodes CASSLAPSGGATNIQYF.

The chain has TRBV5-1 and TRBJ2-7; D is uncertain. The CDR3 loop spans 14 amino acids. Germline CDR1 and CDR2: SGHRS and YFSETQ. V lost 1 base and J 0 bases, leaving 8 bases between the germline ends. DNA of the CDR3: TGCGCCAGCAGCTTGTATGGGGACTCCTACGAGCAGTACTTC. Protein: CASSLYGDSYEQYF. Filled out from reference TRBV5-1 and TRBJ2-7, the complete variable domain reads KAGVTQTPRYLIKTRGQQVTLSCSPISGHRSVSWYQQTPGQGLQFLFEYFSETQRNKGNFPGRFSGRQFSNSRSEMNVSTLELGDSALYLCASSLYGDSYEQYFGPGTRLTVT.

The CDR3 bases are TGTGCCAGTAGTATCGTTTATAGTGGAGGGGGCAATGGCTACACCTTC. It encodes CASSIVYSGGGNGYTF. This chain links TRBV19 with TRBJ1-2; the match to TRBD1 covers 7 bases. CDR1 LNHDA and CDR2 SQIVND come from the germline V gene (reference sequence). This CDR3 spans 16 amino acids. V shed 3 bases and J 6 bases; nucleotides not matched to a gene: 13.

CDR3 sequence (DNA): TGTGCCAGCAGCGGGGCCCGGAACACTGAAGCTTTCTTT. It is translated as CASSGARNTEAFF. The chain combines TRBV7-8 with TRBJ1-1; weak D call: TRBD1 (5 bases). This CDR3 has 13 amino acids. V lost 5 bases, J lost 1 base, and 8 bases lay in between. CDR1 is SGHVS, CDR2 FQNEAQ, per germline. The full variable domain, rest sourced from reference TRBV7-8 and TRBJ1-1, is GAGVSQSPRYKVAKRGQDVALRCDPISGHVSLFWYQQALGQGPEFLTYFQNEAQLDKSGLPSDRFFAERPEGSVSTLKIQRTQQEDSAVYLCASSGARNTEAFFGQGTRLTVV.

V gene TRBV7-9 combines with J gene TRBJ1-1; D not resolved. CDR1 and CDR2 from the germline V gene are SEHNR and FQNEAQ (reference sequence). The CDR3 has 13 residues. Trimming removed 0 bases from V and 5 bases from J, with 7 bases in between. The DNA of the CDR3 is TGTGCCAGCAGCTTAGCGGTCTTGACTGAAGCTTTCTTT. Protein product: CASSLAVLTEAFF.

The rearrangement links TRBV30 to TRBJ2-5; TRBD2 matches 13 bases. The germline V gene encodes CDR1 GTSNPN and CDR2 SVGIG (reference sequence). J gave up 1 base and V 4 bases, and 3 bases lay outside the gene matches. The CDR3 spans 15 residues. CDR3 bases: TGTGCCTGGACCGGGACTAGCGGGATCCAAGAGACCCAGTACTTC. It yields the protein CAWTGTSGIQETQYF.

This clone appeared a single time. V is TRBV7-9 and J is TRBJ1-3; D ambiguous. Germline assignment: CDR1 SEHNR and CDR2 FQNEAQ (reference sequence). The CDR3 has 10 residues. Trimming took 4 bases from V and 9 from J, leaving 4 bases between them. This CDR3 reads CASSSLTIYF. The CDR3 DNA reads TGTGCCAGCAGCTCACTCACCATATATTTT.

The rearrangement joins TRBV6-5 to TRBJ2-5, with D hard to call. This CDR3 is 11 amino acids long. Trimming removed 6 bases from V and 5 bases from J, with 7 bases in between. Germline V gene data show CDR1 as MNHEY and CDR2 as SVGAGI. This CDR3 reads CASSTKETQYF. CDR3 bases: TGTGCCAGCAGCACTAAGGAGACCCAGTACTTC.

The chain combines TRBV15 with TRBJ1-2; maybe TRBD1 (5 bases). V was clipped by 0 bases and J by 7 bases, with 18 bases between them. The CDR3 spans 16 residues. Germline assignment: CDR1 LNHNV and CDR2 YYDKDF (reference sequence). CDR3 region: CATSRDRMVTVGGYTF. Written as DNA, the CDR3 is TGTGCCACCAGCAGAGATCGCATGGTGACAGTGGGTGGCTACACCTTC.

This sequence joins TRBV7-9 and TRBJ2-2; no clear D. With 5 bases removed from V and 2 bases from J, the gap between germline ends came to 15 bases. This CDR3 is 16 amino acids long. Germline CDR1 SEHNR, CDR2 FQNEAQ (reference sequence). As DNA, the CDR3 is TGTGCCAGCAGCCCCAGTCGAGGCGGTAACACCGGGGAGCTGTTTTTT. Protein sequence: CASSPSRGGNTGELFF.

The J gene is TRBJ1-1, the V gene TRBV5-4, with 7 bases fitting TRBD1. The CDR3 has 13 amino acids. Looked up from germline, CDR1 is SGHNT and CDR2 is YYREEE (reference sequence). The J segment lost 10 bases and the V segment lost 0 bases, leaving 6 bases of the junction unmatched. As DNA, the CDR3 is TGTGCCAGCAGCTTGGCCGGGACAGAAAGAGCTTTCTTT. Residues: CASSLAGTERAFF.

This clone has more than one count but fewer than ten. The rearrangement uses TRBV28 and TRBJ2-1; 7 nucleotides align to TRBD2. V shed 6 bases, J shed 10 bases, and the junction held 15 bases outside the gene matches. The germline V gene encodes CDR1 MDHEN and CDR2 SYDVKM. The CDR3 totals 15 residues. CDR3 nucleotide sequence: TGTGCCAGCAGAGAACAAGGAGGGTCCGGGGGGGAGCAGTTCTTC. Translation: CASREQGGSGGEQFF.

The CDR3 is CASSQPLTGGYEQYF. In DNA, the CDR3 is TGCGCCAGCAGCCAACCACTGACAGGGGGCTACGAGCAGTACTTC. The rearrangement uses TRBV4-1 and TRBJ2-7; 9 bases fit TRBD1. There are 15 residues in the CDR3. Germline V lookup: CDR1 MGHRA, CDR2 YSYEKL. The ends lost 2 bases at V and 3 bases at J; junction bases unmatched: 5.

The chain has TRBV5-1 and TRBJ2-1; TRBD1 matches at 7 bases. The CDR3 runs to 16 residues. The ends lost 4 bases at V and 1 base at J; junction bases unmatched: 8. Germline V gives CDR1 SGHRS, CDR2 YFSETQ. The CDR3 protein is CASSSDRDASYNEQFF. CDR3 in DNA: TGCGCCAGCAGCAGCGACAGGGACGCGTCCTACAATGAGCAGTTCTTC.

The chain joins TRBV11-2 to TRBJ2-7; TRBD1 aligns across 8 bases. This CDR3 contains 17 residues. Germline V gene sequence: CDR1 SGHAT, CDR2 FQNNGV. Trimming took 1 base from V and 7 from J; bases not matched to a gene: 15. CDR3 DNA: TGTGCCAGCAGCTTAGGTCGCGGCGGCAGGGGGCGAGATGAGCAGTACTTC. Residues: CASSLGRGGRGRDEQYF.

The rearrangement joins TRBV14 to TRBJ1-2; D ambiguous. Deletions cut 1 base from V and 3 bases from J, with 6 bases between. Germline V gene sequence: CDR1 SGHDN, CDR2 FVKESK. This CDR3 comprises 13 residues. The CDR3 sequence is CASSQVTDYGYTF. Here the CDR3 DNA reads TGTGCCAGCAGCCAAGTAACGGACTATGGCTACACCTTC. The whole variable domain, remainder taken from reference TRBV14 and TRBJ1-2, is EAGVTQFPSHSVIEKGQTVTLRCDPISGHDNLYWYRRVMGKEIKFLLHFVKESKQDESGMPNNRFLAERTGGTYSTLKVQPAELEDSGVYFCASSQVTDYGYTFGSGTRLTVV.

The chain links TRBV27 to TRBJ2-3; TRBD1 matches 8 bases. CDR1 and CDR2 from the germline V gene are MNHEY and SMNVEV (reference sequence). The V and J ends lost 6 bases and 2 bases, in that order; junction bases with no gene match: 10. The CDR3 has 16 residues. The CDR3 sequence: CASSLGQGPLTDTQYF. The CDR3 DNA is TGTGCCAGCAGCCTCGGACAGGGTCCCCTCACAGATACGCAGTATTTT.

This chain joins TRBV4-1 and TRBJ2-3; 8 bases are a match to TRBD2. This CDR3 is built from 16 residues. The germline V gene has CDR1 MGHRA and CDR2 YSYEKL. V lost 2 bases to trimming and J lost 5 bases; unmatched junction nucleotides: 9. The CDR3 nucleotides read TGCGCCAGCAGCCAACCGAGAGCGGGGGAAAAAGATACGCAGTATTTT. Amino acid sequence: CASSQPRAGEKDTQYF.

V gene TRBV27 combines with J gene TRBJ1-2; no definite D call. From germline, CDR1 is MNHEY and CDR2 SMNVEV (reference sequence). The CDR3 totals 13 residues. Trimming removed 4 bases at V and 0 bases at J, with 6 bases between. This chain's CDR3 is CASSSTTNYGYTF. The CDR3 nucleotides are TGTGCCAGCAGTTCGACAACTAACTATGGCTACACCTTC.

Points on this clone: This may arise from a read error, as a much more abundant clone is one base away. This rearrangement joins TRBV4-1 to TRBJ1-1, with no clear D. The CDR3 loop spans 18 amino acids. Looked up from germline, CDR1 is MGHRA and CDR2 is YSYEKL. V was clipped by 1 base and J by 0 bases, with 18 bases between them. The CDR3 DNA reads TGCGCCAGCAGCCAAGTAACCTCGCCAGCGGGCATGAACACTGAAGCTTTCTTT. Its translation is CASSQVTSPAGMNTEAFF.

The rearrangement links TRBV7-9 to TRBJ1-4, with a possible D match to TRBD1 (6 bases). The germline V and J ends were trimmed by 6 bases and 5 bases, with 25 bases remaining between them. The CDR3 is 18 residues long. Germline CDR1 SEHNR, CDR2 FQNEAQ (reference sequence). The CDR3 protein is CASSSTTRGGGLNEKLFF. CDR3 bases: TGTGCCAGCAGTTCTACCACCCGAGGGGGTGGGTTAAATGAAAAACTGTTTTTT. Based on the CDR3 plus reference TRBV7-9 and TRBJ1-4, the full variable domain is DTGVSQNPRHKITKRGQNVTFRCDPISEHNRLYWYRQTLGQGPEFLTYFQNEAQLEKSRLLSDRFSAERPKGSFSTLEIQRTEQGDSAMYLCASSSTTRGGGLNEKLFFGSGTQLSVL.

Turning to this clone: A much larger clone is a single base away; this may be a read error. The chain couples TRBV27 to TRBJ2-2; D could derive from TRBD1 or TRBD2 (5 bases each). This CDR3 has 13 residues. Germline assignment: CDR1 MNHEY and CDR2 SMNVEV (reference sequence). The CDR3 here is CASSSNGAGEPFF. The CDR3, as DNA: TGTGCCAGCAGTTCTAACGGGGCCGGGGAGCCGTTTTTT.

The chain carries TRBV5-4 and TRBJ1-4; 9 positions match TRBD1. Unmatched junction bases numbered 1, after V lost 0 bases and J lost 4 bases. CDR3 length: 15 residues. Germline V gene data show CDR1 as SGHNT and CDR2 as YYREEE (reference sequence). CDR3 bases: TGTGCCAGCAGCTTGGAGGGACAGGGTAATGAAAAACTGTTTTTT. It specifies CASSLEGQGNEKLFF.

This chain connects TRBV7-9 to TRBJ2-2, with 9 bases lining up with TRBD2. With V trimmed by 1 base and J by 2 bases, 5 bases remained unmatched. This CDR3 is 17 amino acids long. Germline CDR1 reads SEHNR; CDR2 reads FQNEAQ (reference sequence). The CDR3 nucleotides read TGTGCCAGCAGCTTAGTTGATAGCGGGAGAAACACCGGGGAGCTGTTTTTT. Translation: CASSLVDSGRNTGELFF.